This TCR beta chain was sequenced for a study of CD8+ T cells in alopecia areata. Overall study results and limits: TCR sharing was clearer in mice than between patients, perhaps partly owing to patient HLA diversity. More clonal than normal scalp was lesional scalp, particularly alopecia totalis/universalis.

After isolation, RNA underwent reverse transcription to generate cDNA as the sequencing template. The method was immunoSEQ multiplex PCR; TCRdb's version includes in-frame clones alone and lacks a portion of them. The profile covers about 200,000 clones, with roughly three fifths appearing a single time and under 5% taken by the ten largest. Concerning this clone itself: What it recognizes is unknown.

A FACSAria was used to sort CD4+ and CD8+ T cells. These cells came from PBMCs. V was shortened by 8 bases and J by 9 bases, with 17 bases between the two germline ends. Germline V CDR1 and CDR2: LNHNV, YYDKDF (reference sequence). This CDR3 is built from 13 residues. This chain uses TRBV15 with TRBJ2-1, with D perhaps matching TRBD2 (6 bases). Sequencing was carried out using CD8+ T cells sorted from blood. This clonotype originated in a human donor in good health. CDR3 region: CATLGTLRGEQFF. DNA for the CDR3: TGTGCCACCCTCGGGACCCTGCGGGGTGAGCAGTTCTTC.